The present T cell receptor beta chain was sequenced within a study of Tregs in tolerant kidney transplant recipients (dated by TCRdb to about 2019). For the study in its entirety: The study used TCRbeta sequencing to identify donor-specific regulatory T cells before combined kidney and bone marrow transplantation, then tracked those cells after transplant. In a few healthy controls, several methods of expanding Tregs specific for an allogeneic donor were compared by TCRbeta repertoire sequencing. What the work shows at the level of the full study, not this receptor alone: Expanding Tregs with activated donor B cells appeared to identify the most biologically relevant and donor-specific TCRbeta repertoire. The study was limited by small patient numbers, and the findings need validation in larger populations and under other immunosuppression protocols. Biological reproducibility was not directly assessed, although technical replication error appeared to be minimal.

For TCRbeta CDR3 sequencing, genomic DNA from the sorted cells was extracted using the QIAGEN DNeasy Blood and Tissue Kit. Through immunoSEQ, high-throughput TCRbeta CDR3 sequencing was done commercially, including PCR amplification with internal controls and bias correction. The study's processing was this. Unique productive TCRbeta sequences were defined by CDR3 nucleotide sequence where primers matched, and otherwise by CDR3 amino acid sequence together with Vbeta and Jbeta genes. To correct sorting error, sequences shared between sorted populations at a frequency ratio of 2:1 or less were removed; the rest were assigned to the higher population. A sequence was defined as donor-reactive if the sequence was expanded at least 5-fold in CFSE-low cells compared with unstimulated cells and had a frequency of at least 0.01% in CFSE-low cells. Jensen-Shannon divergence, calculated on the top 100 TCRbeta sequences ranked by frequency, was used to quantify repertoire divergence. For samples with multiple sequencing runs, sorting error was corrected separately for each run before the runs were pooled. Sourced from immuneACCESS, this table was stored by TCRdb with only in-frame sequences that have V and J called. A share of the clones is absent; for the studies checked, an unresolved V gene accounts for under half, and the remainder has no known explanation. That table supplies the V and J calls and clone size; D and trimming were determined from the DNA. This sample has more than 95,000 clones in its table, and 92% of those were observed once. Of the sample, approximately 0.54% falls within the top ten clones.

Of note for this clone: The antigen this receptor binds is unknown. One base away there is no much larger clone; base qualities are not given.

The CDR3 runs 14 residues from the cysteine to the phenylalanine. The entry retains the CDR3 DNA only, 42 bases that are in frame from base 1. Taken from the germline V gene, the CDR1 and CDR2 loops are SGDLS and YYNGEE. At the junction V is shortened by 0 bases and J by 7 bases, with 14 bases in between. Unstimulated Tregs (CD4+CD25+CD127-), CD4+ non-Tregs (CD4+CD25-), CD4 and CD8 cells were FACS-sorted from thawed PBMCs. Healthy control blood came either as purchased buffy coats or from healthy volunteers. Healthy control blood was processed by Ficoll density gradient to PBMCs and cryopreserved; patient PBMCs were collected before and after transplant.

The chain employs TRBV9 and TRBJ2-7; no D gene call is confident. The source is a human donor in good health. Sequenced input: CD4+ T cells from blood. The CDR3: CASSVGSFPSEQYF. DNA sequence: TGTGCCAGCAGCGTAGGAAGCTTCCCAAGTGAGCAGTACTTC.